These T cell receptor beta chains were read from a single sample in a study of T-cell memory formation after mild COVID-19. One entry per CDR3 protein results from TCRdb running MiXCR on the 5' RACE reads. The data show about 180,000 distinct CDR3 sequences, with under 20% seen just once and about 2.1% held by the top ten. Material: PBMCs or a T cell subset sorted from them (not recorded which). Every receptor here comes from an adult woman who had mild COVID-19 (a few samples of this study predate the infection). Cell type and time point are not known. The CDR3 runs from the conserved cysteine through the conserved F or W. Fields, in order: D gene, CDR3 length, clone size, J gene, V gene, CDR3 DNA, CDR3 protein. D genes are given only for firm matches. Clone size is not always given. Where it is, it says once, few, many or a class for expanded clones.

d_gene: .
len: 12
abundance: .
j_gene: TRBJ2-7
v_gene: TRBV5-6
CDR3nt: TGTGCCAGCAGCTTATACAGCTACGAGCAGTACTTC
CDR3aa: CASSLYSYEQYF

d_gene: TRBD2
len: 20
abundance: .
j_gene: TRBJ2-6
v_gene: TRBV18
CDR3nt: TGTGCCAGCTCGCGTTATAGCCTAGCGGGAGGTCCAACCGGGGCCAACGTCCTGACTTTC
CDR3aa: CASSRYSLAGGPTGANVLTF

d_gene: .
len: 17
abundance: few
j_gene: TRBJ2-2
v_gene: TRBV5-1
CDR3nt: TGCGCCAGCAGCTTGGCCTCTCTCAGGGATGGCACCGGGGAGCTGTTTTTT
CDR3aa: CASSLASLRDGTGELFF

d_gene: .
len: 14
abundance: .
j_gene: TRBJ2-7
v_gene: TRBV4-1
CDR3nt: TGCGCCAGCAGCCAAGAGGGAATTCCCTACGAGCAGTACTTC
CDR3aa: CASSQEGIPYEQYF

d_gene: TRBD1
len: 17
abundance: few
j_gene: TRBJ2-5
v_gene: TRBV5-4
CDR3nt: TGTGCCAGCAGCTCCTGGACAGGGCGCACCCCAGCCGAGACCCAGTACTTC
CDR3aa: CASSSWTGRTPAETQYF

d_gene: .
len: 13
abundance: few
j_gene: TRBJ1-1
v_gene: TRBV10-3
CDR3nt: TGTGCCATCAAATTCAGGGAGGACACTGAAGCTTTCTTT
CDR3aa: CAIKFREDTEAFF

d_gene: .
len: 14
abundance: .
j_gene: TRBJ1-2
v_gene: TRBV4-1
CDR3nt: TGCGCCAGCAGCCAAACGGGGGGAGGGCTCGGCTACACCTTC
CDR3aa: CASSQTGGGLGYTF

d_gene: .
len: 14
abundance: .
j_gene: TRBJ2-7
v_gene: TRBV3-1
CDR3nt: TGTGCCAGCAGCCCGCCGGGACATCACTACGAGCAGTACTTC
CDR3aa: CASSPPGHHYEQYF

d_gene: TRBD2
len: 16
abundance: few
j_gene: TRBJ2-1
v_gene: TRBV13
CDR3nt: TGTGCCAGCAGCCGCCCGAGCGGGAGGGGTTACAATGAGCAGTTCTTC
CDR3aa: CASSRPSGRGYNEQFF

d_gene: TRBD1
len: 16
abundance: .
j_gene: TRBJ1-1
v_gene: TRBV5-6
CDR3nt: TGTGCCATCAGTCGGGGGGGGACAGGGAGGAACACTGAAGCTTTCTTT
CDR3aa: CAISRGGTGRNTEAFF

d_gene: TRBD1
len: 16
abundance: .
j_gene: TRBJ2-3
v_gene: TRBV18
CDR3nt: TGTGCCAGCTCACCTCCGACAGGGGACGGCACAGATACGCAGTATTTT
CDR3aa: CASSPPTGDGTDTQYF

d_gene: .
len: 17
abundance: few
j_gene: TRBJ1-6
v_gene: TRBV5-5
CDR3nt: TGTGCCAGCAGCTTGGAAGGTCGGGGACATTTTAATTCACCCCTCCACTTT
CDR3aa: CASSLEGRGHFNSPLHF

d_gene: .
len: 15
abundance: .
j_gene: TRBJ2-1
v_gene: TRBV5-1
CDR3nt: TGCGCCAGCAGCTTGAGTGGCCACCCTTCCAATGAGCAGTTCTTC
CDR3aa: CASSLSGHPSNEQFF

d_gene: .
len: 12
abundance: few
j_gene: TRBJ1-6
v_gene: TRBV12-3/TRBV12-4
CDR3nt: TGTGCCAGCAGTCGCGTTAATTCACCCCTCCACTTT
CDR3aa: CASSRVNSPLHF

d_gene: .
len: 13
abundance: .
j_gene: TRBJ2-5
v_gene: TRBV12-3/TRBV12-4
CDR3nt: TGTGCCAGCAGGACATCTGGGGCAGAGACCCAGTACTTC
CDR3aa: CASRTSGAETQYF

d_gene: .
len: 14
abundance: few
j_gene: TRBJ1-1
v_gene: TRBV7-3
CDR3nt: TGTGCCAGCAGCTTAGGCCGGGACGTAACTGAAGCTTTCTTT
CDR3aa: CASSLGRDVTEAFF

d_gene: .
len: 13
abundance: few
j_gene: TRBJ2-5
v_gene: TRBV12-3/TRBV12-4
CDR3nt: TGTGCCAGCAGTTTATCGGGGGACGGGACCCAGTACTTC
CDR3aa: CASSLSGDGTQYF

d_gene: TRBD1
len: 16
abundance: .
j_gene: TRBJ1-2
v_gene: TRBV6-5
CDR3nt: TGTGCCAGCAGTTACGGGAGACAGGGGGCCATGGGTGGCTACACCTTC
CDR3aa: CASSYGRQGAMGGYTF

d_gene: .
len: 14
abundance: few
j_gene: TRBJ1-2
v_gene: TRBV24-1
CDR3nt: TGTGCCACCAGTGATCGGGGAGGGGGCTATGGCTACACCTTC
CDR3aa: CATSDRGGGYGYTF

d_gene: .
len: 14
abundance: few
j_gene: TRBJ2-3
v_gene: TRBV7-3
CDR3nt: TGTGCCAGCAGCTTGTGGGGGGAAATGGATACGCAGTATTTT
CDR3aa: CASSLWGEMDTQYF

d_gene: .
len: 14
abundance: few
j_gene: TRBJ2-5
v_gene: TRBV7-9
CDR3nt: TGTGCCAGCAGCTTCGACAGTGTTCAAGAGACCCAGTACTTC
CDR3aa: CASSFDSVQETQYF

d_gene: TRBD1
len: 17
abundance: many
j_gene: TRBJ2-3
v_gene: TRBV11-2
CDR3nt: TGTGCCAGCAGCACCCGACTACAGGGGGCGGGCACAGATACGCAGTATTTT
CDR3aa: CASSTRLQGAGTDTQYF

d_gene: .
len: 15
abundance: once
j_gene: TRBJ2-7
v_gene: TRBV30
CDR3nt: TGTGCCTGGAGTGTACTCGGCCTCGTCTCCTACGAGCAGTACTTC
CDR3aa: CAWSVLGLVSYEQYF

d_gene: .
len: 15
abundance: few
j_gene: TRBJ2-3
v_gene: TRBV5-1
CDR3nt: TGCGCCAGCAGAAATCTTCCCACTAGCACAGATACGCAGTATTTT
CDR3aa: CASRNLPTSTDTQYF

d_gene: .
len: 14
abundance: few
j_gene: TRBJ1-5
v_gene: TRBV6-1
CDR3nt: TGTGCCAGCAGTGAAGGGGGAGCGGCTCAGCCCCAGCATTTT
CDR3aa: CASSEGGAAQPQHF

d_gene: .
len: 12
abundance: .
j_gene: TRBJ1-2
v_gene: TRBV7-2
CDR3nt: TGTGCCAGCAGCTTAGCTCGGGGGGGCTACACCTTC
CDR3aa: CASSLARGGYTF

d_gene: .
len: 17
abundance: few
j_gene: TRBJ1-1
v_gene: TRBV4-3
CDR3nt: TGCGCCAGCAGCCAAGATATATATGAGTTCATGAACACTGAAGCTTTCTTT
CDR3aa: CASSQDIYEFMNTEAFF

d_gene: TRBD2
len: 18
abundance: few
j_gene: TRBJ2-1
v_gene: TRBV11-2
CDR3nt: TGTGCCAGCAGCTCCTCATTTGGGCCTAGCGGGAGTTTCGCTGAGCAGTTCTTC
CDR3aa: CASSSSFGPSGSFAEQFF

d_gene: .
len: 14
abundance: few
j_gene: TRBJ1-5
v_gene: TRBV20-1
CDR3nt: TGCAGTGCTAGGTCGGACAGCCGTAATCAGCCCCAGCATTTT
CDR3aa: CSARSDSRNQPQHF

d_gene: TRBD1
len: 14
abundance: .
j_gene: TRBJ1-2
v_gene: TRBV13
CDR3nt: TGTGCCAGCAGCCTAAGGACAGGGGGGGCTGGCTACACCTTC
CDR3aa: CASSLRTGGAGYTF

d_gene: .
len: 15
abundance: few
j_gene: TRBJ1-6
v_gene: TRBV30
CDR3nt: TGTGCCTGGAGTGTACGGGGCCAGAGGAATTCACCCCTCCACTTT
CDR3aa: CAWSVRGQRNSPLHF

d_gene: TRBD1
len: 14
abundance: few
j_gene: TRBJ2-5
v_gene: TRBV27
CDR3nt: TGTGCCAGCAGTTTGGACAGGAACCAAGAGACCCAGTACTTC
CDR3aa: CASSLDRNQETQYF

d_gene: TRBD1
len: 14
abundance: many
j_gene: TRBJ1-2
v_gene: TRBV5-6
CDR3nt: TGTGCCAGCAGCTCGGGACAGTTCAGGATCCGCTACACCTTC
CDR3aa: CASSSGQFRIRYTF

d_gene: .
len: 16
abundance: .
j_gene: TRBJ1-3
v_gene: TRBV24-1
CDR3nt: TGTGCCACCAGTGATCCGAACAGGGACTTCGGAAACACCATATATTTT
CDR3aa: CATSDPNRDFGNTIYF

d_gene: TRBD2
len: 14
abundance: few
j_gene: TRBJ2-7
v_gene: TRBV5-1
CDR3nt: TGCGCCAGCAGCGGTCGAGCGGGGAACTACGAGCAGTACTTC
CDR3aa: CASSGRAGNYEQYF

d_gene: TRBD1
len: 12
abundance: .
j_gene: TRBJ1-2
v_gene: TRBV29-1
CDR3nt: TGCAGCGGGACTGGGACAGACTATGGCTACACCTTC
CDR3aa: CSGTGTDYGYTF

d_gene: .
len: 12
abundance: .
j_gene: TRBJ2-1
v_gene: TRBV20-1
CDR3nt: TGCAGTGCTAGTGGGGGGCGAAATGAGCAGTTCTTC
CDR3aa: CSASGGRNEQFF

d_gene: .
len: 11
abundance: .
j_gene: TRBJ2-5
v_gene: TRBV2
CDR3nt: TGTGCCAGCAGCGACCGGGAGACCCAGTACTTC
CDR3aa: CASSDRETQYF

d_gene: .
len: 14
abundance: few
j_gene: TRBJ1-1
v_gene: TRBV12-3/TRBV12-4
CDR3nt: TGTGCCAGCAGGGCCGACACCTTGAACACTGAAGCTTTCTTT
CDR3aa: CASRADTLNTEAFF

d_gene: TRBD2
len: 15
abundance: .
j_gene: TRBJ2-1
v_gene: TRBV9
CDR3nt: TGTGCCAGCAGCGCCGGGACTAGCGGGAGCGGTGAGCAGTTCTTC
CDR3aa: CASSAGTSGSGEQFF

d_gene: TRBD1
len: 15
abundance: many
j_gene: TRBJ2-3
v_gene: TRBV20-1
CDR3nt: TGCAGTGCTAGAGCCGACAGGGGGCCAACAGATACGCAGTATTTT
CDR3aa: CSARADRGPTDTQYF

d_gene: .
len: 13
abundance: many
j_gene: TRBJ2-1
v_gene: TRBV12-3/TRBV12-4
CDR3nt: TGTGCCAGCAGTTTCGCAACATACAATGAGCAGTTCTTC
CDR3aa: CASSFATYNEQFF

d_gene: TRBD2
len: 16
abundance: .
j_gene: TRBJ2-1
v_gene: TRBV12-3/TRBV12-4
CDR3nt: TGTGCCAGCAGTCCCGGTAGCGGGGCGCGTGACAATGAGCAGTTCTTC
CDR3aa: CASSPGSGARDNEQFF

d_gene: .
len: 16
abundance: few
j_gene: TRBJ2-3
v_gene: TRBV29-1
CDR3nt: TGCAGCGTTGTTGGGCTGACTCTTACGGGCACAGATACGCAGTATTTT
CDR3aa: CSVVGLTLTGTDTQYF

d_gene: .
len: 13
abundance: .
j_gene: TRBJ1-1
v_gene: TRBV4-3
CDR3nt: TGCGCCAGCAGCCAAGATATCGGGACTGAAGCTTTCTTT
CDR3aa: CASSQDIGTEAFF

d_gene: .
len: 16
abundance: few
j_gene: TRBJ2-1
v_gene: TRBV6-5
CDR3nt: TGTGCCAGCAGCCCAACCGGGCCTACAATCGGCGATGAGCAGTTCTTC
CDR3aa: CASSPTGPTIGDEQFF

d_gene: .
len: 14
abundance: .
j_gene: TRBJ1-1
v_gene: TRBV7-2
CDR3nt: TGTGCCAGCGATGGGGCAGGGGTGAGCACTGAATCTTTCTTT
CDR3aa: CASDGAGVSTESFF

d_gene: .
len: 14
abundance: .
j_gene: TRBJ2-7
v_gene: TRBV5-1
CDR3nt: TGCGCCAGCAGCTTGGCGGCGAGCTCCTACGAGCAGTACTTC
CDR3aa: CASSLAASSYEQYF

d_gene: .
len: 13
abundance: .
j_gene: TRBJ2-2
v_gene: TRBV20-1
CDR3nt: TGCAGTGCTAGAGTGGGATTGGGCGGGGAGCTGTTTTTT
CDR3aa: CSARVGLGGELFF

d_gene: .
len: 13
abundance: few
j_gene: TRBJ2-5
v_gene: TRBV7-7
CDR3nt: TGTGCCAGCGCTGTCGTACACCAAGAGACCCAGTACTTC
CDR3aa: CASAVVHQETQYF

d_gene: .
len: 20
abundance: .
j_gene: TRBJ1-4
v_gene: TRBV12-3/TRBV12-4
CDR3nt: TGTGCCAGCAGTTTAGGAGATGGGGTGATGCTTCTTTCCACTAATGAAAAACTGTTTTTT
CDR3aa: CASSLGDGVMLLSTNEKLFF

d_gene: .
len: 12
abundance: .
j_gene: TRBJ2-7
v_gene: TRBV6-6
CDR3nt: TGTGCCAGCGGGACGGACTACTACGAGCAGTACTTC
CDR3aa: CASGTDYYEQYF

d_gene: .
len: 17
abundance: few
j_gene: TRBJ1-5
v_gene: TRBV12-3/TRBV12-4
CDR3nt: TGTGCCAGCAGACACCTTGACAGTGCATATAGCAATCAGCCCCAGCATTTT
CDR3aa: CASRHLDSAYSNQPQHF